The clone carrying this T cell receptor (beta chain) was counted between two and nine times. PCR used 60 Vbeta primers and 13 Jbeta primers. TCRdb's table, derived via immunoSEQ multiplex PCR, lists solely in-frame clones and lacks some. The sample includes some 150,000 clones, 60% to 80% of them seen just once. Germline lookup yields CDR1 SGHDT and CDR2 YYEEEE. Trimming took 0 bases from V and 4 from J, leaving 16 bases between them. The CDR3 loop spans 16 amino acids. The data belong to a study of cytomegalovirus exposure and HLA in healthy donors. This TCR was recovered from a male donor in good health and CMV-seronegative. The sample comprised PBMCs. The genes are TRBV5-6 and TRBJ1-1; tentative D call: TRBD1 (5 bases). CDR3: CASSLGYPGWATEAFF. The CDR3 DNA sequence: TGTGCCAGCAGCTTGGGCTATCCAGGGTGGGCCACTGAAGCTTTCTTT.